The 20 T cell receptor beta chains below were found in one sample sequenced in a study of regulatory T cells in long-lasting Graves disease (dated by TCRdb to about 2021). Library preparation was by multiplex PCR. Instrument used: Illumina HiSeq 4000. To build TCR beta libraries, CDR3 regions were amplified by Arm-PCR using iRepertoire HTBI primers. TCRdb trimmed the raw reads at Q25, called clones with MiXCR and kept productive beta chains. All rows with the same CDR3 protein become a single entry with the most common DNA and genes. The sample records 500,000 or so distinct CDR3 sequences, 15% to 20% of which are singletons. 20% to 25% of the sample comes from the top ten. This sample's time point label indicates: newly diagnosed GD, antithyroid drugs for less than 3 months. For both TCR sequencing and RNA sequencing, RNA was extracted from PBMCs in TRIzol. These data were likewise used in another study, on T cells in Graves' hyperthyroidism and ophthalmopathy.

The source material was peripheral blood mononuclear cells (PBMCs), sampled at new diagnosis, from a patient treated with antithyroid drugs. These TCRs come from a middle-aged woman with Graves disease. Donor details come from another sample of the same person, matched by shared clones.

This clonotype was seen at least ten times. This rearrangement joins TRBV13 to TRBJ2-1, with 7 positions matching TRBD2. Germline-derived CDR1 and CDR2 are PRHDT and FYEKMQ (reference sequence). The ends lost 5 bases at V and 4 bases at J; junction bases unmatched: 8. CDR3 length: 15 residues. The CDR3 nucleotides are TGTGCCAGCAGCGCTAGCGGACGTAAGTACAATGAGCAGTTCTTC. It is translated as CASSASGRKYNEQFF. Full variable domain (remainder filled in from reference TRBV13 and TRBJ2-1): AAGVIQSPRHLIKEKRETATLKCYPIPRHDTVYWYQQGPGQDPQFLISFYEKMQSDKGSIPDRFSAQQFSDYHSELNMSSLELGDSALYFCASSASGRKYNEQFFGPGTRLTVL.

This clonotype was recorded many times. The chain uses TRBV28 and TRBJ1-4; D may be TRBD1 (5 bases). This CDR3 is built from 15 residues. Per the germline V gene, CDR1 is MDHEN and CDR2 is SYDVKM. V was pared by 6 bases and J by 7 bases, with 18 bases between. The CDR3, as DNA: TGTGCCAGCAGCCCCGGGACCCTAGCGGGTGAAAAACTGTTTTTT. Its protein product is CASSPGTLAGEKLFF.

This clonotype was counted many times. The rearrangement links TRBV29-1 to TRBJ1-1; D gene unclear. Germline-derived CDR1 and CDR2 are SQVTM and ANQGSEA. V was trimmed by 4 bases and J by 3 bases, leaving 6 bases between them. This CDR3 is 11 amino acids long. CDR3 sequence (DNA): TGCAGCGTTGGAGAGGACACTGAAGCTTTCTTT. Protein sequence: CSVGEDTEAFF.

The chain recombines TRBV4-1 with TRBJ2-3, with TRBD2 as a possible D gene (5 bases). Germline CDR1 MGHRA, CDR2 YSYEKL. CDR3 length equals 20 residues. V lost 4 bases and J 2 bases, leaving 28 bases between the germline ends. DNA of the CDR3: TGCGCCAGCAGCCTACCCCCAGCTACCTCTTGGCTAGCTACCACAGATACGCAGTATTTT. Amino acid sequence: CASSLPPATSWLATTDTQYF.

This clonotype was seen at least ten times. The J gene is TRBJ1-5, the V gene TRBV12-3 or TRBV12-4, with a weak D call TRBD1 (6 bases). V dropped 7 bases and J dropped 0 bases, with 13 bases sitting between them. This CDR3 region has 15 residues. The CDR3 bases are TGTGCCAGCATAAACGGGACACTTAGCAATCAGCCCCAGCATTTT. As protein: CASINGTLSNQPQHF.

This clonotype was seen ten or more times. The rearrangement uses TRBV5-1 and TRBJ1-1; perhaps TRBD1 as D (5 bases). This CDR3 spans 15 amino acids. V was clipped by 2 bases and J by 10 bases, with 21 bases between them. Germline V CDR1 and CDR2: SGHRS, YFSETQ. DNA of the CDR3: TGCGCCAGCAGCTTTGGGGGTTTTGCTAGCCCCGGAGCTTTCTTT. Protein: CASSFGGFASPGAFF.

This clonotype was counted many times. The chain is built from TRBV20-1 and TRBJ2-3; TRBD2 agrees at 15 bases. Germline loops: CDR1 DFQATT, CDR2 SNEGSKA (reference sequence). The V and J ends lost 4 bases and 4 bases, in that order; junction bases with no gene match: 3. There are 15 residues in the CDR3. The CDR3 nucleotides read TGCAGTGCTACCGGACTAGCGGGGGGGGCAGATACGCAGTATTTT. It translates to CSATGLAGGADTQYF.

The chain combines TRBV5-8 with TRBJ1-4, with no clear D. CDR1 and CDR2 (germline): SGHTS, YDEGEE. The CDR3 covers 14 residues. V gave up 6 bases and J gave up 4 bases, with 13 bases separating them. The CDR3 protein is CASNVAGYNEKLFF. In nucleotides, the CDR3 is TGTGCCAGCAATGTGGCAGGATATAATGAAAAACTGTTTTTT. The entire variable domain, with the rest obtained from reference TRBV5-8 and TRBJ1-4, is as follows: EAGVTQSPTHLIKTRGQQATLRCSPISGHTSVYWYQQALGLGLQFLLWYDEGEERNRGNFPPRFSGRQFPNYSSELNVNALELEDSALYLCASNVAGYNEKLFFGSGTQLSVL.

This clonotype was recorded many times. DNA for the CDR3: TGCAGTGGGCAAAGTTATTTGAACACTGAAGCTTTCTTT. Its translation: CSGQSYLNTEAFF. V and J are TRBV20-1 and TRBJ1-1; D is uncertain. CDR1 DFQATT and CDR2 SNEGSKA come from the germline V gene (reference sequence). Trimming pared 7 bases from V and 0 bases from J, leaving 12 bases between. The CDR3 has 13 amino acids.

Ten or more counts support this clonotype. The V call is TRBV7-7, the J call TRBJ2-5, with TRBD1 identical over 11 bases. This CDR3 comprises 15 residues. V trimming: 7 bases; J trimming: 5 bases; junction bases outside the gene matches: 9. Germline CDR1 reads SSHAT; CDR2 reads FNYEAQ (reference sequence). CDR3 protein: CASNLRDRGRETQYF. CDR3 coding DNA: TGTGCCAGCAACCTCCGGGACAGGGGGAGGGAGACCCAGTACTTC.

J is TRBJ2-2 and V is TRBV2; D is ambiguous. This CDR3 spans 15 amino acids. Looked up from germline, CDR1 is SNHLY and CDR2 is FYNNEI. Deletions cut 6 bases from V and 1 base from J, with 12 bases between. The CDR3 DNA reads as TGTGCCAGCAGCGTCCGAGCAATGAACACCGGGGAGCTGTTTTTT. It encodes CASSVRAMNTGELFF.

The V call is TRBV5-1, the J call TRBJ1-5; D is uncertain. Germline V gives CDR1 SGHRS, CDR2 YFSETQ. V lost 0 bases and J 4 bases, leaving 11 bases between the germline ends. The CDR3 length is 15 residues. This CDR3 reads CASSLEGKLNQPQHF. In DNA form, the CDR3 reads TGCGCCAGCAGCTTGGAAGGGAAATTAAATCAGCCCCAGCATTTT.

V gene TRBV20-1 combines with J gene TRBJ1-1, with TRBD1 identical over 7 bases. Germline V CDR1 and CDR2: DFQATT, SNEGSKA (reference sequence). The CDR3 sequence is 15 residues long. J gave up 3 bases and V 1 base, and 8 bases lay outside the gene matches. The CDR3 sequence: CSARVLPRGDTEAFF. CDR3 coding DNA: TGCAGTGCTAGAGTCCTCCCCAGGGGGGACACTGAAGCTTTCTTT.

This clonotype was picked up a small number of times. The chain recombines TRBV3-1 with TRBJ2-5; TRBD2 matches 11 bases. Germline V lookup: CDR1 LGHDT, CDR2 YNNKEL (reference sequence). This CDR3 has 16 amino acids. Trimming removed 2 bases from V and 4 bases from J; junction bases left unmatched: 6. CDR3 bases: TGTGCCAGCAGCCAAAAGACTAGCGGGGCGAGAGAGACCCAGTACTTC. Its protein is CASSQKTSGARETQYF.

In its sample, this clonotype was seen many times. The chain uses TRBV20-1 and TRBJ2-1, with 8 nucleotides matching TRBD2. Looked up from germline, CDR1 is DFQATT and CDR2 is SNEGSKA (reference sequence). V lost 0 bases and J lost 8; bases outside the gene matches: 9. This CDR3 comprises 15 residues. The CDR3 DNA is TGCAGTGCTAGAGATCGCCCACTAGCGGTGGATGAGCAGTTCTTC. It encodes CSARDRPLAVDEQFF.

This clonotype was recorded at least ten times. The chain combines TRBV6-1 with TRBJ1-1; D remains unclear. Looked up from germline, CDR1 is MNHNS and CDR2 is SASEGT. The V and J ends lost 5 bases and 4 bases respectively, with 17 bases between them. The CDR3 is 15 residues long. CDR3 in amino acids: CASSLGGGRITEAFF. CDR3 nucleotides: TGTGCCAGCAGTCTAGGAGGCGGGCGAATCACTGAAGCTTTCTTT.

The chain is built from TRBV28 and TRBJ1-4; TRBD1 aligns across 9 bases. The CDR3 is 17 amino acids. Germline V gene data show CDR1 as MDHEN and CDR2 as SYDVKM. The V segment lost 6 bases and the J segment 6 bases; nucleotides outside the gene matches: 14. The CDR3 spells CASSVSMGQGNYEKLFF. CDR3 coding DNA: TGTGCCAGCAGCGTTTCCATGGGACAGGGAAACTATGAAAAACTGTTTTTT.

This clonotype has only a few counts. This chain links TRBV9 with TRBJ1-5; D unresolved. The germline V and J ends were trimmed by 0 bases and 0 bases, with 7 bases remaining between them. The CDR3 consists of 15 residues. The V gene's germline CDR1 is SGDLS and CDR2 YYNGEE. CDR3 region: CASSVAGNSNQPQHF. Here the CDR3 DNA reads TGTGCCAGCAGCGTAGCGGGGAATAGCAATCAGCCCCAGCATTTT.

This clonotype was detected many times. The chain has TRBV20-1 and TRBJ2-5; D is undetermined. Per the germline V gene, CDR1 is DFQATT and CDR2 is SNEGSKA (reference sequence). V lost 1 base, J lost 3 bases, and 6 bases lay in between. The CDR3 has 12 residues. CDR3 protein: CSARGREETQYF. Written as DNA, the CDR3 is TGCAGTGCTAGAGGGAGAGAAGAGACCCAGTACTTC.

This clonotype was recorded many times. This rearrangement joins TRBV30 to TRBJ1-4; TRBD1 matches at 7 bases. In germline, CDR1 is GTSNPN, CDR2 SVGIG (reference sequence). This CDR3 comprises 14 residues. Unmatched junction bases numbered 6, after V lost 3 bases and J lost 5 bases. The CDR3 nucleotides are TGTGCCTGGAGGGGGACAGTCCAAAATGAAAAACTGTTTTTT. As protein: CAWRGTVQNEKLFF.